Sequencing of this T cell receptor (beta chain) was carried out in a study of cytomegalovirus exposure and HLA in healthy donors. Between the trimmed V and J ends, which lost 2 bases and 4 bases, there was a span of 9 bases. Per germline, CDR1 SGHNT and CDR2 YYREEE (reference sequence). The CDR3 covers 13 residues. A multiplex PCR was run with 60 Vbeta primers and 13 Jbeta primers. Sequenced by immunoSEQ multiplex PCR; TCRdb stores in-frame clones only, minus some. The repertoire holds about 110,000 clones, with nearly 75% as singletons. The receptor's source is a man aged 25 to 40 in good health and CMV-seropositive. This chain connects TRBV5-4 to TRBJ2-5; TRBD1 might be the D (5 bases). The sequencing input was PBMCs. CDR3 nucleotides: TGTGCCAGCAGCTTACGGCAGGGAGAGACCCAGTACTTC. Translated: CASSLRQGETQYF.